This T cell receptor (beta chain) was captured by sequencing in a study of T cells after yellow fever vaccination. General study findings and limits: Weaker, the secondary response had a peak occurring faster, on day 5 versus 15. Among all clonotypes, a small share was observed in both CD4 and CD8 compartments.

The table lists this clonotype with a few counts. The antigen remains undetermined. The CDR3 sequence is 15 residues long. From germline, CDR1 is LGHNA and CDR2 YSLEER. Trimming pared 4 bases from V and 4 bases from J, leaving 17 bases between. Template-switching 5'RACE yielded the TCR cDNA; a universal primer site and UMIs were added in the process. TCRdb passed the 5' RACE reads through MiXCR, listing each CDR3 protein once. Among 150,000 to 200,000 distinct CDR3 sequences listed, about 10% were seen once. The sequences come from CD8+ T cells sorted from PBMCs, collected 15 days after the yellow fever booster vaccination. The chain joins TRBV4-3 to TRBJ2-7, with a weak D call TRBD2 (6 bases). The TCR comes from a man aged 18 to 29 who received the YFV17D yellow fever vaccine. The DNA for the CDR3 is TGCGCCAGCAGCCCCTCGGGGGACGGGGCTTACGAGCAGTACTTC. Residues: CASSPSGDGAYEQYF.